The rows below give T cell receptor beta chains drawn from one sample of a study of blood T cell repertoires in COVID-19. The table came from immunoSEQ multiplex PCR; TCRdb's copy has only in-frame clones and leaves some out. The data show 110,000 to 150,000 clones, about 88% seen once. Specimen: peripheral blood. Receptor source: a human donor in a cohort sampled during active COVID-19. The CDR3 runs from the conserved cysteine through the conserved F or W. A D gene is named only where the DNA matches it firmly. Only part of the rows carry a size: once, few, many, or a class if the clone is expanded.

TRBJ1-6,TRBD1,TRBV6-1,-,TGTGCCAGCAGTGTCCAAGTTCAAGGGACAGGGGGCCTATATTCACCCCTCCACTTT,CASSVQVQGTGGLYSPLHF
TRBJ2-7,TRBD1,TRBV5-1,-,TGCGCCAGCCGCCCTCCGGGACAGCTACGATACGAGCAGTACTTC,CASRPPGQLRYEQYF
TRBJ1-1,-,TRBV7-2,few,TGTGCCAGCAGTCGACCTGGGGGGACTGAAGCTTTCTTT,CASSRPGGTEAFF
TRBJ2-7,TRBD1,TRBV11-2,-,TGTGCCAGCAGCTCAGGACAGGGGGTTTCCTCCTACGAGCAGTACTTC,CASSSGQGVSSYEQYF
TRBJ1-5,-,TRBV19,-,TGTGCCAGTAGTAGGGACATCCCCTATAGCAATCAGCCCCAGCATTTT,CASSRDIPYSNQPQHF
TRBJ2-1,TRBD2,TRBV4-1,-,TGCGCCAGCAGCCAAGTGGCTAGCGGGGGGGGTGAGCAGTTCTTC,CASSQVASGGGEQFF
TRBJ1-4,-,TRBV6-1,-,TGTGCCAGCAGTGAAGCAAGGGGCGGCGTAAAACTGTTTTTT,CASSEARGGVKLFF
TRBJ2-2,-,TRBV5-8,-,TGTGCCAGCAGCATTCGACAGGTTTTGGGCGGGGAGCTGTTTTTT,CASSIRQVLGGELFF
TRBJ2-7,TRBD1,TRBV18,-,TGTGCCAGCTCACCAGACAGGGGGCTTTCCTACGAGCAGTACTTC,CASSPDRGLSYEQYF
TRBJ1-6,-,TRBV18,-,TGTGCCAGCTCACCGGCCCGGCCAGGCACGAATTCACCCCTCCACTTT,CASSPARPGTNSPLHF
TRBJ1-2,-,TRBV5-1,-,TGCGCCAGCAGCTCCGCGACTCGCGATGGCTACACCTTC,CASSSATRDGYTF
TRBJ1-5,-,TRBV5-4,few,TGTGCCAGCAGCGCGGGACTCGGTCAGCCCCAGCATTTT,CASSAGLGQPQHF
TRBJ2-7,TRBD1,TRBV28,-,TGTGCCAGCAAACAGGGGGCCTACGAGCAGTACTTC,CASKQGAYEQYF
TRBJ2-5,TRBD2,TRBV18,-,TGTGCCAGCTCACCCCCCGGGGTGGGACTAGCGAAAAAAGAGACCCAGTACTTC,CASSPPGVGLAKKETQYF
TRBJ1-2,-,TRBV6-1,-,TGTGCCAGCAGTGAAGCGGGCCGAACTAACTATGGCTACACCTTC,CASSEAGRTNYGYTF
TRBJ2-5,TRBD2,TRBV6-2/TRBV6-3,-,TGTGCCAGCAGTTATTCTTGGCGGGAGGAGAAAGAGACCCAGTACTTC,CASSYSWREEKETQYF
TRBJ2-1,-,TRBV10-3,-,TGTGCCATCAGCAGAAACAGGGTCAATGAGCAGTTCTTC,CAISRNRVNEQFF
TRBJ2-1,-,TRBV14,-,TGTGCCAGCAGCCCCGAGCTGTTCGGGAGATACAATGAGCAGTTCTTC,CASSPELFGRYNEQFF
TRBJ2-1,TRBD2,TRBV5-4,-,TGTGCCAGCAGCTTCGGCGGGAGCTACAATGAGCAGTTCTTC,CASSFGGSYNEQFF
TRBJ1-2,TRBD1,TRBV3-1/TRBV3-2,-,TGTGCCAGCAGCGCCACCCAGGGGGTCTATGGCTACACCTTC,CASSATQGVYGYTF
TRBJ2-7,-,TRBV5-6,-,TGTGCCAGCAGCCCGGTGACAGTCTACGAGCAGTACTTC,CASSPVTVYEQYF
TRBJ2-1,TRBD2,TRBV28,-,TGTGCCAGCAGTCTTAGCGGGGCCCTCCAATATGAGCAGTTCTTC,CASSLSGALQYEQFF
TRBJ2-1,-,TRBV29-1,-,TGCAGCGCCCCCGGCGGGACCTACAATGAGCAGTTCTTC,CSAPGGTYNEQFF
TRBJ2-7,TRBD2,TRBV7-2,-,TGTGCCAGCAGCTTAAATGGACTAGCGGTCTACGAGCAGTACTTC,CASSLNGLAVYEQYF
TRBJ2-3,-,TRBV2,-,TGTGCCAGCAGAGCGGAATACAGCACAGATACGCAGTATTTT,CASRAEYSTDTQYF
TRBJ1-4,-,TRBV7-9,-,TGTGCCAGCAGCTTTAGTGGGAGGCGAGGGGCCACGGAAAAACTGTTTTTT,CASSFSGRRGATEKLFF
TRBJ1-5,TRBD1,TRBV30,-,TGTGCCTGGAGTCTTGGTAGGACAGGGAATAGCAATCAGCCCCAGCATTTT,CAWSLGRTGNSNQPQHF
TRBJ2-3,-,TRBV6-4,-,TGTGCCAGCAGTGGGGCAGACACAGATACGCAGTATTTT,CASSGADTDTQYF
TRBJ1-1,-,TRBV6-5,-,TGTGCCAGCTTCCGGGGGGGGAGTGAAGCTTTCTTT,CASFRGGSEAFF
TRBJ2-7,TRBD1,TRBV4-1,-,TGCGCCAGCAGCCAAGGAGGGGGCTCGATCCACTTC,CASSQGGGSIHF
TRBJ1-2,TRBD1,TRBV9,once,TGTGCCAGCAGCGATAACCCGGGACAGGGACTCTATGGCTACACCTTC,CASSDNPGQGLYGYTF
TRBJ1-2,-,TRBV21-1,-,TGTGCCAGCAGCGCCCTGCCGAGCGGGGGAGGGCATGGCTACACCTTC,CASSALPSGGGHGYTF